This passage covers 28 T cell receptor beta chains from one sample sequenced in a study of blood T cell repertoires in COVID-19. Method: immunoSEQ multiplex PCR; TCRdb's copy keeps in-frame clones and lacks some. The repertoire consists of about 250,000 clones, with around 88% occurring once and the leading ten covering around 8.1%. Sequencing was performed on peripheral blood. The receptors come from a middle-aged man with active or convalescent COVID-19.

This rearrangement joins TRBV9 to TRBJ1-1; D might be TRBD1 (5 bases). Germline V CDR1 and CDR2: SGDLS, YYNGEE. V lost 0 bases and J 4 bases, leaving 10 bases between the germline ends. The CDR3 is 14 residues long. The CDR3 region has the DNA TGTGCCAGCAGCGTAGATCCGGGGGGCACTGAAGCTTTCTTT. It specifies CASSVDPGGTEAFF.

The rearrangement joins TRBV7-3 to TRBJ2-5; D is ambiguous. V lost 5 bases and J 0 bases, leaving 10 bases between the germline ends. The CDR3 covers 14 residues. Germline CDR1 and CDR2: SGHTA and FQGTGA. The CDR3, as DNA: TGTGCCAGCAGCCCAGGCCAGTACCAAGAGACCCAGTACTTC. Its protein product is CASSPGQYQETQYF. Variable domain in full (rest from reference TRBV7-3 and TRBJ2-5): GAGVSQTPSNKVTEKGKYVELRCDPISGHTALYWYRQSLGQGPEFLIYFQGTGAADDSGLPNDRFFAVRPEGSVSTLKIQRTERGDSAVYLCASSPGQYQETQYFGPGTRLLVL.

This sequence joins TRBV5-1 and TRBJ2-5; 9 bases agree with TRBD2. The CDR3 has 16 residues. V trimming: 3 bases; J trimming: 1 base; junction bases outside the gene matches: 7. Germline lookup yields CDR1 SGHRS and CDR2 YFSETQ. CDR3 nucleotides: TGCGCCAGCAGCTCCCAGACTAGCGGCGGCCAAGAGACCCAGTACTTC. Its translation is CASSSQTSGGQETQYF.

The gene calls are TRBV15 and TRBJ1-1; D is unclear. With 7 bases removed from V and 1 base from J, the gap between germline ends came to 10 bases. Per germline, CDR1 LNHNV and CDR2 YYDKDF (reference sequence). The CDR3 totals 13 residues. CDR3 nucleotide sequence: TGTGCCACCAAGAGAGGAGGGAACACTGAAGCTTTCTTT. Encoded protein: CATKRGGNTEAFF.

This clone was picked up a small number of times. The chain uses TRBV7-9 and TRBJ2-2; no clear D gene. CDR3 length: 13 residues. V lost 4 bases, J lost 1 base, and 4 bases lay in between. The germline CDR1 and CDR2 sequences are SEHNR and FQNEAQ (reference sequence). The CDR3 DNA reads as TGTGCCAGCAGCTCCCTGAACACCGGGGAGCTGTTTTTT. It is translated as CASSSLNTGELFF.

For the CDR3, the DNA is TGTGCCAGCAGCCAGGCTAGTTTGTGGACTAGCGCCCGTAAGGAGACCCAGTACTTC. Its protein product is CASSQASLWTSARKETQYF. This chain connects TRBV21-1 to TRBJ2-5; the table gives TRBD2 as D, unverified against the DNA. TRBV21-1 is given as a pseudogene. The CDR3 loop spans 19 amino acids.

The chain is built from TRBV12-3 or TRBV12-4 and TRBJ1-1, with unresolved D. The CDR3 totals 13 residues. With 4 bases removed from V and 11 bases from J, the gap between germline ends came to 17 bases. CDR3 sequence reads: CASSWTSTPRAFF. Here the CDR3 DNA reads TGTGCCAGCAGTTGGACTTCTACCCCGCGGGCTTTCTTT.

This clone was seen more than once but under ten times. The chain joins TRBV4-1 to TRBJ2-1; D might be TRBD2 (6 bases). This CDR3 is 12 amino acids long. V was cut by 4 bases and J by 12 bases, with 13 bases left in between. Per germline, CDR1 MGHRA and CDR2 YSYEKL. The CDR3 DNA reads TGCGCCAGCAGCCGGGGACTCGAAACGCAGTTCTTC. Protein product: CASSRGLETQFF.

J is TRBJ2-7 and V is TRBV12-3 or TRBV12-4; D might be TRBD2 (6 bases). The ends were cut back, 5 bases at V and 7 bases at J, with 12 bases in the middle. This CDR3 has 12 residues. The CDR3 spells CASSLIGREQYF. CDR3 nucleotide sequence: TGTGCCAGCAGTCTCATAGGGAGGGAGCAGTACTTC.

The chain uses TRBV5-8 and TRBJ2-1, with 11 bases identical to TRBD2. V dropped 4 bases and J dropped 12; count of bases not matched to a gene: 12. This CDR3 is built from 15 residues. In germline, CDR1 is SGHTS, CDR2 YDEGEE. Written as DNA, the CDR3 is TGTGCCAGCAGCCCCCGCCTAGCGGGGGGCCGAAGGCAGTTCTTC. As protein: CASSPRLAGGRRQFF.

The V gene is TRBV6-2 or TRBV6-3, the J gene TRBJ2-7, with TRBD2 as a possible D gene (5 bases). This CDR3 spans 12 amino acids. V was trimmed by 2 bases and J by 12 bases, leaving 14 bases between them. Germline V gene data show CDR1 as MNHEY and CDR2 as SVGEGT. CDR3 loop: CASSYPRYEGYF. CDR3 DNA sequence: TGTGCCAGCAGTTACCCCCGGTACGAGGGGTACTTC.

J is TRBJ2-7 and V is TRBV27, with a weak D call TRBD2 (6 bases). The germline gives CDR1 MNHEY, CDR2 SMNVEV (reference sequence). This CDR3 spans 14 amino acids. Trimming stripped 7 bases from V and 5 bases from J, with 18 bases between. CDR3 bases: TGTGCCAGCAAGGGGAGGAGGGAGTTAGACGAGCAGTACTTC. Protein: CASKGRRELDEQYF.

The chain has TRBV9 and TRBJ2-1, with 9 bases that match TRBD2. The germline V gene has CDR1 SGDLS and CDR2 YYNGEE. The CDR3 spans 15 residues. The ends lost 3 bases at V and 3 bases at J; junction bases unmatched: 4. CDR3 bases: TGTGCCAGCAGCGAAGCGGGAGGCAACTACAATGAGCAGTTCTTC. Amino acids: CASSEAGGNYNEQFF.

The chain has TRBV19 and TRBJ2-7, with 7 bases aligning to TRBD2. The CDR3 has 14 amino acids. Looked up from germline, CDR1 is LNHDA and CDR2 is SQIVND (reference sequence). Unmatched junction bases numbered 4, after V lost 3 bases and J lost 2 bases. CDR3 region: CASSITGGTYEQYF. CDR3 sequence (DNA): TGTGCCAGTAGTATTACGGGGGGTACCTACGAGCAGTACTTC.

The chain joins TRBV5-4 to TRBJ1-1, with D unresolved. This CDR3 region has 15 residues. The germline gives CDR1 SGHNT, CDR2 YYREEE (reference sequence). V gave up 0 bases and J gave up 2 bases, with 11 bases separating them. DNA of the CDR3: TGTGCCAGCAGCTTGGCGGGTTCGGGAAACACTGAAGCTTTCTTT. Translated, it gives CASSLAGSGNTEAFF.

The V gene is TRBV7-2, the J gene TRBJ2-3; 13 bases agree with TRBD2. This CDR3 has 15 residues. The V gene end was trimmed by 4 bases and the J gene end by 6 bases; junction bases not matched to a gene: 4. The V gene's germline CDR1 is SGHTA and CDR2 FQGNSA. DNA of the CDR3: TGTGCCAGCAGCTCACTAGCGGGAGGGCCGGATACGCAGTATTTT. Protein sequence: CASSSLAGGPDTQYF.

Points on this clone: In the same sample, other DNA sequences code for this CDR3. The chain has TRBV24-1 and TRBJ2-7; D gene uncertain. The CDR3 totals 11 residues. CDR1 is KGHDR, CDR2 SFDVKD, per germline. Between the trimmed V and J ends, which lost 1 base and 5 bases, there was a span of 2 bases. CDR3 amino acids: CATSDFNEQYF. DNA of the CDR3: TGTGCCACCAGTGATTTCAACGAGCAGTACTTC.

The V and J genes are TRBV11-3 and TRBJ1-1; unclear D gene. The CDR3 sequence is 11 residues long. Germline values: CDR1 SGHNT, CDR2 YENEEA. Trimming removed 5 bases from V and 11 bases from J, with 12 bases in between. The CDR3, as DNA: TGTGCCAGCAGCCGCTCGTGGGAGGCTTTCTTT. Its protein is CASSRSWEAFF.

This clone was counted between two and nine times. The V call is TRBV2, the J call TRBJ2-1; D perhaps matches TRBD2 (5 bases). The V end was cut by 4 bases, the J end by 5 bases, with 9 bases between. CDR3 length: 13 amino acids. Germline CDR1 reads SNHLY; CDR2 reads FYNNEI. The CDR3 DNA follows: TGTGCCAGCAGTGCAGAGGGAAACAATGAGCAGTTCTTC. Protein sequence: CASSAEGNNEQFF. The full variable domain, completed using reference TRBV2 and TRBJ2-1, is EPEVTQTPSHQVTQMGQEVILRCVPISNHLYFYWYRQILGQKVEFLVSFYNNEISEKSEIFDDQFSVERPDGSNFTLKIRSTKLEDSAMYFCASSAEGNNEQFFGPGTRLTVL.

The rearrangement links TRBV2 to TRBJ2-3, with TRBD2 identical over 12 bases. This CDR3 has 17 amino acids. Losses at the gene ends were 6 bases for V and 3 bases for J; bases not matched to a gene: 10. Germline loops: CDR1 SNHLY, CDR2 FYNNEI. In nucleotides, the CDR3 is TGTGCCAGCAGAGATGATCTAGCGGGGGGGGCGACAGATACGCAGTATTTT. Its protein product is CASRDDLAGGATDTQYF.

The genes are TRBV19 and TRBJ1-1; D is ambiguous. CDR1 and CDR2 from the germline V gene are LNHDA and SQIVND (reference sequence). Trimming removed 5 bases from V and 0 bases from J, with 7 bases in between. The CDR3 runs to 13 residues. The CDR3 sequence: CASSQIMNTEAFF. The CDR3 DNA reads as TGTGCCAGTAGTCAGATCATGAACACTGAAGCTTTCTTT.

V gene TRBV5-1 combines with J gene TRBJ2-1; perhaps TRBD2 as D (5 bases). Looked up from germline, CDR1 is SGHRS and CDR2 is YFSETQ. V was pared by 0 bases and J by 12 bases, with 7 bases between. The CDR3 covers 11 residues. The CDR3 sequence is CASSLEGRQFF. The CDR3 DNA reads TGCGCCAGCAGCTTGGAAGGGAGGCAGTTCTTC.

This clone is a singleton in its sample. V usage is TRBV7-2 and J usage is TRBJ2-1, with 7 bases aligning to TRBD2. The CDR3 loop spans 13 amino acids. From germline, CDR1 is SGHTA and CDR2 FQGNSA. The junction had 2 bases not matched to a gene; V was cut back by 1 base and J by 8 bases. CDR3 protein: CASSLEGGYEQFF. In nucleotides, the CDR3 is TGTGCCAGCAGCTTAGAGGGAGGGTATGAGCAGTTCTTC.

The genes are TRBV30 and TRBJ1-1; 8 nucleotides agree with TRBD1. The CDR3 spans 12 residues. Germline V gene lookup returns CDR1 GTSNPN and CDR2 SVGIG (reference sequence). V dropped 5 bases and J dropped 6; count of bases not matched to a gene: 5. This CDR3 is CAWDGQGAEAFF. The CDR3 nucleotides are TGTGCCTGGGACGGACAGGGTGCTGAAGCTTTCTTT. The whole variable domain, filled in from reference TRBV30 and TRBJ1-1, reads SQTIHQWPATLVQPVGSPLSLECTVEGTSNPNLYWYRQAAGRGLQLLFYSVGIGQISSEVPQNLSASRPQDRQFILSSKKLLLSDSGFYLCAWDGQGAEAFFGQGTRLTVV.

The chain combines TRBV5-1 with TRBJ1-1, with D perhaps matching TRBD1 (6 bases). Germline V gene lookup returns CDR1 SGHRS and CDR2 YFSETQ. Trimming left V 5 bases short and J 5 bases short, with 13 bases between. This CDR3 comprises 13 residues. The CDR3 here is CASSSQGRTEAFF. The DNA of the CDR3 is TGCGCCAGCAGTTCACAGGGTAGAACTGAAGCTTTCTTT.

In DNA, the CDR3 is TGTGCCAGCAGCTTGGAAGGGGAACCCTACAATGAGCAGTTCTTC. It is translated as CASSLEGEPYNEQFF. The chain joins TRBV5-4 to TRBJ2-1, with a possible D match to TRBD1 (5 bases). Germline lookup yields CDR1 SGHNT and CDR2 YYREEE (reference sequence). V was clipped by 0 bases and J by 2 bases, with 9 bases between them. The CDR3 extends over 15 amino acids. Based on the CDR3 plus reference TRBV5-4 and TRBJ2-1, the full variable domain is ETGVTQSPTHLIKTRGQQVTLRCSSQSGHNTVSWYQQALGQGPQFIFQYYREEENGRGNFPPRFSGLQFPNYSSELNVNALELDDSALYLCASSLEGEPYNEQFFGPGTRLTVL.

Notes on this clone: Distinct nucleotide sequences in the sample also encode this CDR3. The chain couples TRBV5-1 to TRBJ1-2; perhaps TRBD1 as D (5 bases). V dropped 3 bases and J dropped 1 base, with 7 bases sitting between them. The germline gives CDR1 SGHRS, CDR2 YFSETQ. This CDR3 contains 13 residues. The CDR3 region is CASSYDSNYGYTF. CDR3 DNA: TGCGCCAGCAGCTATGACAGTAACTATGGCTACACCTTC.

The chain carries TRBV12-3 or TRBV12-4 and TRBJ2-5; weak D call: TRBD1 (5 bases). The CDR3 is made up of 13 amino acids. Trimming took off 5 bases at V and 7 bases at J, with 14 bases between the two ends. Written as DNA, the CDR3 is TGTGCCAGCAGTGGCAAGGGGTCGGTGACCCAGTACTTC. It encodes CASSGKGSVTQYF.